These 8 T cell receptor beta chains came from one sample sequenced in a study of cytomegalovirus exposure and HLA in healthy donors. PCR primers comprised 60 Vbeta and 13 Jbeta primers. Using immunoSEQ multiplex PCR, the repertoire was profiled, and TCRdb retains in-frame clones only, with some absent. Its table lists around 150,000 clones. Sequenced material: PBMCs. The origin of the receptors is a woman between 55 and 75 years old in good health and CMV-seronegative.

The V gene is TRBV7-3, the J gene TRBJ2-1; 10 positions match TRBD2. The CDR3 totals 14 residues. After removal of 4 bases from V and 6 bases from J, the junction contained 3 bases not matched to a gene. Looked up from germline, CDR1 is SGHTA and CDR2 is FQGTGA. CDR3 in amino acids: CASSSGLASNEQFF. CDR3 nucleotide sequence: TGTGCCAGCAGCTCGGGACTAGCGAGCAATGAGCAGTTCTTC.

This chain connects TRBV12-5 to TRBJ1-3; D is uncertain. This CDR3 region has 15 residues. Germline CDR1 reads LGHNT; CDR2 reads FRNRAP. V dropped 0 bases and J dropped 0 bases, with 6 bases sitting between them. CDR3 nucleotides: TGTGCTAGTGGTTTGGTAACTAGCTCTGGAAACACCATATATTTT. Encoded protein: CASGLVTSSGNTIYF.

This rearrangement joins TRBV6-1 to TRBJ2-3; no definite D call. The germline V and J ends were trimmed by 1 base and 1 base, with 9 bases remaining between them. Germline CDR1 is MNHNS and CDR2 is SASEGT. CDR3 length equals 15 residues. The CDR3 sequence is CASSEVSRGTDTQYF. CDR3 nucleotide sequence: TGTGCCAGCAGTGAAGTTTCCCGGGGCACAGATACGCAGTATTTT.

This rearrangement joins TRBV6-1 to TRBJ2-7, with 8 bases lining up with TRBD1. Germline V CDR1 and CDR2: MNHNS, SASEGT. The CDR3 contains 15 residues. J lost 0 bases, V lost 8 bases, and 9 bases had no gene match. CDR3 region: CASLRGQGISYEQYF. The DNA for the CDR3 is TGTGCCAGCTTGCGCGGACAGGGTATCTCCTACGAGCAGTACTTC.

The CDR3 DNA sequence: TGCGCCAGCAGCCGGACTAGCGGGACCTACGAGCAGTACTTC. Protein product: CASSRTSGTYEQYF. This chain uses TRBV5-1 with TRBJ2-7, with 12 bases identical to TRBD2. Germline-derived CDR1 and CDR2 are SGHRS and YFSETQ. The CDR3 is 14 amino acids. The V gene end was trimmed by 4 bases and the J gene end by 2 bases; junction bases not matched to a gene: 1.

The chain links TRBV19 to TRBJ1-2; TRBD1 aligns across 9 bases. Germline trimming cut 7 bases from V and 6 bases from J; bases unmatched to any gene: 18. Looked up from germline, CDR1 is LNHDA and CDR2 is SQIVND (reference sequence). CDR3 size: 17 residues. CDR3 sequence (DNA): TGTGCCAGTACCACTGATTGGGGGGACAGGGTTTTTCATGGCTACACCTTC. Its protein product is CASTTDWGDRVFHGYTF.

The CDR3 region is CASSEEGQGRGELFF. CDR3 nucleotides: TGTGCCAGCAGTGAAGAGGGGCAGGGCAGGGGGGAGCTGTTTTTT. The chain uses TRBV2 and TRBJ2-2, with D perhaps matching TRBD1 (5 bases). Germline V gene data show CDR1 as SNHLY and CDR2 as FYNNEI. V was pared by 1 base and J by 8 bases, with 14 bases between. This CDR3 is 15 amino acids long.

This chain connects TRBV18 to TRBJ1-4; D is ambiguous. The germline gives CDR1 KGHSH, CDR2 LQKENI. The CDR3 is made up of 17 amino acids. V lost 0 bases and J 0 bases, leaving 11 bases between the germline ends. CDR3 sequence (DNA): TGTGCCAGCTCACCACCACAATTCAGCGCAACTAATGAAAAACTGTTTTTT. It is translated as CASSPPQFSATNEKLFF.